This T cell receptor (beta chain) came from a study of PD-1 blockade in classical Hodgkin lymphoma. The time point was: cycle 4 day 1 (C4D1), after 5 to 7 weeks of nivolumab. All the patients suffered relapse after autologous stem cell transplantation, and brentuximab vedotin exposure differed. Under best response, outcomes were complete response, partial response or progressive disease. The assay was immunoSEQ multiplex PCR, and TCRdb's table has in-frame clones only and misses some. The sample holds over 20,000 clones, 80% seen once. Deletions cut 4 bases from V and 1 base from J, with 22 bases between. The CDR3 has 19 residues. CDR1 is SGHAT, CDR2 FQDESV, per germline (reference sequence).

The V call is TRBV11-1, the J call TRBJ2-2, with D tentatively TRBD1 (6 bases). Here the sequenced sample was peripheral blood mononuclear cells (PBMCs), taken before the fourth cycle of nivolumab. This TCR derives from a human donor with classical Hodgkin lymphoma. The CDR3 loop reads CASSSGVAGRGENTGELFF. CDR3 sequence (DNA): TGTGCCAGCAGCTCAGGGGTGGCTGGACGGGGAGAGAACACCGGGGAGCTGTTTTTT. Full variable domain (outside the CDR3, taken from reference TRBV11-1 and TRBJ2-2): EAEVAQSPRYKITEKSQAVAFWCDPISGHATLYWYRQILGQGPELLVQFQDESVVDDSQLPKDRFSAERLKGVDSTLKIQPAELGDSAMYLCASSSGVAGRGENTGELFFGEGSRLTVL.